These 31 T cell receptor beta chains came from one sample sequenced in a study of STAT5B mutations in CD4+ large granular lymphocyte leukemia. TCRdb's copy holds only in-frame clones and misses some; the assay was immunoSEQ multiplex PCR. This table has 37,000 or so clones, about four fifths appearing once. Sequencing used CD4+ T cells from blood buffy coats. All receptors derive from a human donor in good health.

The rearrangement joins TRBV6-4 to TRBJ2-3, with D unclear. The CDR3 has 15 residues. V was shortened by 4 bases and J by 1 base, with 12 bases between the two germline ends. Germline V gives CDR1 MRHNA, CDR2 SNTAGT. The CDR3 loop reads CASSGTLGGTDTQYF. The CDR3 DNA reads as TGTGCCAGCAGTGGGACCCTAGGAGGCACAGATACGCAGTATTTT.

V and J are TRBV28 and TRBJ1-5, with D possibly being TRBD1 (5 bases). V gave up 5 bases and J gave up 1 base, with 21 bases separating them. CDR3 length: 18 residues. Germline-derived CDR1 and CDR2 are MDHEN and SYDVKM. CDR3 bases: TGTGCCAGCAGTCCCGATCCCGTCCGGGGCGGAAGCAATCAGCCCCAGCATTTT. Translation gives CASSPDPVRGGSNQPQHF.

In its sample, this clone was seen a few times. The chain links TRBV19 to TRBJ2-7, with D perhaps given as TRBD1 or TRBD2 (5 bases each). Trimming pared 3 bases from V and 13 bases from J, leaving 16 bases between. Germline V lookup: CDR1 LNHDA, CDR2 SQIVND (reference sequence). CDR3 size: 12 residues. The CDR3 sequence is CASSMGTGLNYF. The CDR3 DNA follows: TGTGCCAGTAGTATGGGAACAGGACTGAACTACTTC.

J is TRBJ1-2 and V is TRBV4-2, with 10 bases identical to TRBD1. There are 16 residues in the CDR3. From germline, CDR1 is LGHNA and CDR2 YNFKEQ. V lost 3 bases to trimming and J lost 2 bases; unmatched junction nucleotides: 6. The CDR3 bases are TGTGCCAGCAGCCAGGTCGACAGGGGGCTGAACTATGGCTACACCTTC. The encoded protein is CASSQVDRGLNYGYTF.

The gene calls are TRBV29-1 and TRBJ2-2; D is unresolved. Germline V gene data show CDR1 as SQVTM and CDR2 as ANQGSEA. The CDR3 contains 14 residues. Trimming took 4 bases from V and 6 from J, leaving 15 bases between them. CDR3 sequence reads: CSVGKNSWPGELFF. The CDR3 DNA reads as TGCAGCGTTGGTAAAAACAGCTGGCCCGGGGAGCTGTTTTTT.

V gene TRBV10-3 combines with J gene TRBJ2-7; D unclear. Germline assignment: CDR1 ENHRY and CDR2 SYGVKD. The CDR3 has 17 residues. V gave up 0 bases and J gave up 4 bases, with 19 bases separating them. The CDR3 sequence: CAISESGRTAFGYEQYF. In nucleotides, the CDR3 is TGTGCCATCAGTGAGTCAGGACGAACAGCATTCGGGTACGAGCAGTACTTC.

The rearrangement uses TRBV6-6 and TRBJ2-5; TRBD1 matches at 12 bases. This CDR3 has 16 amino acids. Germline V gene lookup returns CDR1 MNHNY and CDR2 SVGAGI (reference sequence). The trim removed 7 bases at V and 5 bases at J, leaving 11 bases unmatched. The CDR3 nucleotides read TGTGCCAGCACCCTATCCCGGGACAGGGGGCGGGAGACCCAGTACTTC. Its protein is CASTLSRDRGRETQYF.

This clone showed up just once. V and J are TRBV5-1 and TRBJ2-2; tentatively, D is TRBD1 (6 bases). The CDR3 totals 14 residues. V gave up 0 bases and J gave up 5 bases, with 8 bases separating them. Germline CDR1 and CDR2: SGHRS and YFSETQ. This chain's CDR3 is CASSLEGGTGELFF. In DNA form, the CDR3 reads TGCGCCAGCAGCTTGGAAGGGGGAACCGGGGAGCTGTTTTTT.

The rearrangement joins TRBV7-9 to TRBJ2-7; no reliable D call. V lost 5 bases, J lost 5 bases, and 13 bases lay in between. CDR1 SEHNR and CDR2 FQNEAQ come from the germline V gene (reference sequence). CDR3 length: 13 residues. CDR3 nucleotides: TGTGCCAGCAGCCGTCCGAGCGCGGACGAGCAGTACTTC. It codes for CASSRPSADEQYF. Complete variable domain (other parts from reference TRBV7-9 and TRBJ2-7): DTGVSQNPRHKITKRGQNVTFRCDPISEHNRLYWYRQTLGQGPEFLTYFQNEAQLEKSRLLSDRFSAERPKGSFSTLEIQRTEQGDSAMYLCASSRPSADEQYFGPGTRLTVT.

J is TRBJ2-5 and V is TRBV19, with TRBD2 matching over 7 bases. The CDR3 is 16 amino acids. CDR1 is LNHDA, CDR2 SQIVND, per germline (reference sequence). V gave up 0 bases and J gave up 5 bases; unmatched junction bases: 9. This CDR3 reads CASSIDLGGARETQYF. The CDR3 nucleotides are TGTGCCAGTAGTATAGATCTGGGAGGGGCGCGGGAGACCCAGTACTTC.

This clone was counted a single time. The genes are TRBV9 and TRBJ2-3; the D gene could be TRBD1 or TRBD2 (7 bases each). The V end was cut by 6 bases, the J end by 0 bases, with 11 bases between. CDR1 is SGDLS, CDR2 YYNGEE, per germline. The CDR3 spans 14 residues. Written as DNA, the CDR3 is TGTGCCAGCACCAGGGGGGGGAGCACAGATACGCAGTATTTT. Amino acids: CASTRGGSTDTQYF.

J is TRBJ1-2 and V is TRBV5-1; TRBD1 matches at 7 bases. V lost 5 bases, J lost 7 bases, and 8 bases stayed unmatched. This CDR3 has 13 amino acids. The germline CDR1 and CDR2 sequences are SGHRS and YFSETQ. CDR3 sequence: CASSFIQGGGYTF. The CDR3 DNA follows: TGCGCCAGCAGTTTTATTCAGGGGGGTGGCTACACCTTC. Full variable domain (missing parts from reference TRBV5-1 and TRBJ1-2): KAGVTQTPRYLIKTRGQQVTLSCSPISGHRSVSWYQQTPGQGLQFLFEYFSETQRNKGNFPGRFSGRQFSNSRSEMNVSTLELGDSALYLCASSFIQGGGYTFGSGTRLTVV.

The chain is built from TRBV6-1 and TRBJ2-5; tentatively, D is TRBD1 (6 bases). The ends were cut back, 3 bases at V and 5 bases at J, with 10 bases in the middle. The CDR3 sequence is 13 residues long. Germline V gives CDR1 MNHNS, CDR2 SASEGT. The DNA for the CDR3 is TGTGCCAGCAGTGATAACAGGGTGGAGACCCAGTACTTC. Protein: CASSDNRVETQYF.

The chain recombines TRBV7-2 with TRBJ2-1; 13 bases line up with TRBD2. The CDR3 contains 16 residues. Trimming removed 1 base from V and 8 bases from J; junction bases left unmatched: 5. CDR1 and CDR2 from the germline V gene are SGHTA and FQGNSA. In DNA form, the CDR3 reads TGTGCCAGCAGCTTAGGTTCACTAGCGGGAGGGGATGAGCAGTTCTTC. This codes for CASSLGSLAGGDEQFF.

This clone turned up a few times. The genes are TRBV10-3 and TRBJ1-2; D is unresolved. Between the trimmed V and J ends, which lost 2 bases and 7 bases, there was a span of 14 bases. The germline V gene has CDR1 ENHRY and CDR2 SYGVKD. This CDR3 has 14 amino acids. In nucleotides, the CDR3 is TGTGCCATCAGTGAGGCCCTCGGGTACGTTGGCTACACCTTC. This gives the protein CAISEALGYVGYTF.

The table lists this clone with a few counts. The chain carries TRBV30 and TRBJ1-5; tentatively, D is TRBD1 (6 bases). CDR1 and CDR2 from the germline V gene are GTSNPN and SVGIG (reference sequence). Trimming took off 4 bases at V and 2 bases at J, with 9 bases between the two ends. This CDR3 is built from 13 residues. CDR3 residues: CAWNSGGNQPQHF. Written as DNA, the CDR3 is TGTGCCTGGAACTCAGGGGGCAATCAGCCCCAGCATTTT.

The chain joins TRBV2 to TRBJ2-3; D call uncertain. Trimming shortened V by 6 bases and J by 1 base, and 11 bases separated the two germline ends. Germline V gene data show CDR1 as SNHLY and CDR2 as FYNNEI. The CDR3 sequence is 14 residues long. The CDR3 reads CASSTEVGTDTQYF. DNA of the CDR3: TGTGCCAGCAGCACAGAGGTGGGCACAGATACGCAGTATTTT. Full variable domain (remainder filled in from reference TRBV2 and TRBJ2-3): EPEVTQTPSHQVTQMGQEVILRCVPISNHLYFYWYRQILGQKVEFLVSFYNNEISEKSEIFDDQFSVERPDGSNFTLKIRSTKLEDSAMYFCASSTEVGTDTQYFGPGTRLTVL.

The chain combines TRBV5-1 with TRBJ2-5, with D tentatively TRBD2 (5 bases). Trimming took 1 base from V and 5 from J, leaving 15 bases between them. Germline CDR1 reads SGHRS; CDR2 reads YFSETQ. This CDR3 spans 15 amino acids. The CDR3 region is CASSLNGAPGETQYF. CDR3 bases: TGCGCCAGCAGCTTGAACGGAGCTCCGGGGGAGACCCAGTACTTC.

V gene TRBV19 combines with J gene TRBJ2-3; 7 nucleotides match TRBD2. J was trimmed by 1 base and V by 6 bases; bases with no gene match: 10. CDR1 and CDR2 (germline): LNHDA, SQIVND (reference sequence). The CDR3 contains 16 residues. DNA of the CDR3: TGTGCCAGTAGCCTCCTGACTAGCACCGGCACAGATACGCAGTATTTT. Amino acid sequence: CASSLLTSTGTDTQYF.

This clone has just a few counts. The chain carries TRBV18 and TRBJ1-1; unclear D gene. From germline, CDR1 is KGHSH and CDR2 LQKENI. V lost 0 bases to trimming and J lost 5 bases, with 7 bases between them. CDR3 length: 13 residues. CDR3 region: CASSPPVGTEAFF. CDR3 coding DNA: TGTGCCAGCTCACCACCGGTGGGGACTGAAGCTTTCTTT.

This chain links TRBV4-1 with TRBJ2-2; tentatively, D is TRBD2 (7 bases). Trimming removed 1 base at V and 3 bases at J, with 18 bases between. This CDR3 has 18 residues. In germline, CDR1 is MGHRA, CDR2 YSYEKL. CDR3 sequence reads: CASSQGPRGGRHTGELFF. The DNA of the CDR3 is TGCGCCAGCAGCCAAGGGCCGAGGGGGGGCCGGCACACCGGGGAGCTGTTTTTT.

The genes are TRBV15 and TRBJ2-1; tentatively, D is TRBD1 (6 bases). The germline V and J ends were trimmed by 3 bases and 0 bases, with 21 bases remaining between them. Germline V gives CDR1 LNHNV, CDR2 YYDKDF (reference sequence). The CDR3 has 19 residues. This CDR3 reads CATSSYGTFLFSSYNEQFF. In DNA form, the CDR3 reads TGTGCCACCAGCAGCTACGGGACATTTCTTTTTAGCTCCTACAATGAGCAGTTCTTC.

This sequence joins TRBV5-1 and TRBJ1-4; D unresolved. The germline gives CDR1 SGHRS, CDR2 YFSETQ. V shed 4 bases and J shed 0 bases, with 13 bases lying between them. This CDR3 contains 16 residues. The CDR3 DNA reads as TGCGCCAGCAGCCCCGGACTAAGTCCAACTAATGAAAAACTGTTTTTT. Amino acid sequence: CASSPGLSPTNEKLFF.

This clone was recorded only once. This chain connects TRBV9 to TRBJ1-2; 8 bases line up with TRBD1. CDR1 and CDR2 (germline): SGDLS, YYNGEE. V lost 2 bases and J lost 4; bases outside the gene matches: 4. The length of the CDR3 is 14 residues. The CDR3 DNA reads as TGTGCCAGCAGCGTGCCAGGGGGCGGCTATGGCTACACCTTC. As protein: CASSVPGGGYGYTF.

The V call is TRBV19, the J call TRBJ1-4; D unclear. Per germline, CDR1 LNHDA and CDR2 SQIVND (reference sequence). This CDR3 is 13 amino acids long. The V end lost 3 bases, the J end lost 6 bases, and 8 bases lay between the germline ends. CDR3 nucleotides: TGTGCCAGTAGTATTAATGCGGATGAAAAACTGTTTTTT. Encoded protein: CASSINADEKLFF.

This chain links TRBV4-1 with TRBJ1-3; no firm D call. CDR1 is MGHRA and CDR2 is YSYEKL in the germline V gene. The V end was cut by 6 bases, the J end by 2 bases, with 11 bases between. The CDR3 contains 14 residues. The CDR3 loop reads CASSSEGTGNTIYF. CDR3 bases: TGCGCCAGCAGTAGTGAGGGAACTGGAAACACCATATATTTT.

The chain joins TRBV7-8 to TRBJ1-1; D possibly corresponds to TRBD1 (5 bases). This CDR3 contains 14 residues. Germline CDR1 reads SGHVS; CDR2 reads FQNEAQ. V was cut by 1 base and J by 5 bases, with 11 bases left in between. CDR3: CASSLVGDRTEAFF. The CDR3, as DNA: TGTGCCAGCAGCTTAGTAGGGGATCGTACTGAAGCTTTCTTT.

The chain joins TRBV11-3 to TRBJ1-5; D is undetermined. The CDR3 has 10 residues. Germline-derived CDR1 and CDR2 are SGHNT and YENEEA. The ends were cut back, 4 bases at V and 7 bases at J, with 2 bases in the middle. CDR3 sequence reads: CASSSQPQHF. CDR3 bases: TGTGCCAGCAGCTCCCAGCCCCAGCATTTT.

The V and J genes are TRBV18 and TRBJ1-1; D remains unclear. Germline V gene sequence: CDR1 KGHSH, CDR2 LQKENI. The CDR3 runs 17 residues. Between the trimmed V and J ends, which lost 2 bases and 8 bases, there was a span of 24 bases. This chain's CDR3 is CASSPNLLGSGQIEAFF. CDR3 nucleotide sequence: TGTGCCAGCTCACCAAATCTCCTCGGGAGTGGGCAGATAGAAGCTTTCTTT.

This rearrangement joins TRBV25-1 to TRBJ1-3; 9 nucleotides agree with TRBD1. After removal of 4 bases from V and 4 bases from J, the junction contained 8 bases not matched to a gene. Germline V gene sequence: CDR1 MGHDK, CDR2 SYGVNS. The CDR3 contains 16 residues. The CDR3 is CASSGTGAYRGNTIYF. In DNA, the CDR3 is TGTGCCAGCAGTGGGACAGGGGCTTATCGGGGAAACACCATATATTTT.

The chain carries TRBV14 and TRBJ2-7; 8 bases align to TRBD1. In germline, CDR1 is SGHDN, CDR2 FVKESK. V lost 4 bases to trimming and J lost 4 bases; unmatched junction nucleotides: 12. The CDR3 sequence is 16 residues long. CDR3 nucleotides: TGTGCCAGCAGCCGAGAATGGGCAGGGGGCAGATACGAGCAGTACTTC. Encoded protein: CASSREWAGGRYEQYF.